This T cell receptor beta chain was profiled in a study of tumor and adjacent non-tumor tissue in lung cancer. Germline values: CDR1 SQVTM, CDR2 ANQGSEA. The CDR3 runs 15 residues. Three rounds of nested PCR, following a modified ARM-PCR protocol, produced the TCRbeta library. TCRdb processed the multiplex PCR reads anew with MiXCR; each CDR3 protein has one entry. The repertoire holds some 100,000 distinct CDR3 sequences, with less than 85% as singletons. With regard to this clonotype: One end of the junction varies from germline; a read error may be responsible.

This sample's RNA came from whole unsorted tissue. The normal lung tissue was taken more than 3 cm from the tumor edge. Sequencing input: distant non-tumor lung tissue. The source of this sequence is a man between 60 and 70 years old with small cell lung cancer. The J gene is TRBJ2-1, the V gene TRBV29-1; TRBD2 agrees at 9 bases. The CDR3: CSVAGREGRTNEQLF. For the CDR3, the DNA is TGCAGCGTTGCGGGGCGGGAGGGAAGGACAAATGAGCAGCTCTTC.